What follows describes a single TCR beta chain. Its specificity is not known. Its ends do not fully match the called genes, so a read error is possible. At baseline, cycle 4 day 1, and cycle 7 day 1, blood was sampled. TCRdb's table, derived via immunoSEQ multiplex PCR, lists solely in-frame clones and lacks some. The table shows tens of thousands of clones, with roughly 89% occurring only once. The sample is drawn from a study of OX40 agonist ivuxolimab in advanced cancers. Points from the study as a whole: Some of the nonresponding patients also showed low levels of normalized T-cell clonal expansion. Doses of 0.1 to 3.0 mg/kg were accompanied by clonal expansion of CD4+ and CD8+ blood T cells by week 6. Partial responders at 0.1-3.0 mg/kg had among the lowest clonal expansion.

The CDR3 runs 11 residues. Looked up from germline, CDR1 is DFQATT and CDR2 is SNEGSKA (reference sequence). The genes are TRBV20-1 and TRBJ2-1; TRBD2 agrees at 7 bases. The sequencing here drew on CD4+ or CD8+ T cells sorted from blood, taken in a trial of the OX40 agonist ivuxolimab. This sequence was found in an adult with an advanced solid tumor such as melanoma, head and neck, liver or kidney cancer. In DNA form, the CDR3 reads TGCAGTGCTAGTCAGCGGGACGTCTTGGTCTTC. It yields the protein CSASQRDVLVF.